Listed below are T cell receptor beta chains from one sample, sequenced in a study of cytomegalovirus exposure and HLA in healthy donors. TCRdb's table, derived via immunoSEQ multiplex PCR, lists solely in-frame clones and lacks some. The sample contains about 100,000 clones, about 85% of which appear only once. Sequenced sample: PBMCs. The receptors were gathered from a woman in her late teens or twenties in good health and CMV-seronegative. CDR3s include the opening cysteine and the closing phenylalanine or tryptophan. A D gene is named only where the DNA matches it firmly. Some rows mark clone size as missing; the rest say once, few, many or name a class of expanded clone.

abundance,v_gene,j_gene,d_gene,CDR3aa,CDR3nt
-,TRBV7-2,TRBJ2-7,TRBD2,CASSLSPSGEYEQYF,TGTGCCAGCAGCTTATCGCCTAGCGGGGAGTACGAGCAGTACTTC
-,TRBV30,TRBJ1-2,-,CAWDRGYGYTF,TGTGCCTGGGATAGAGGCTATGGCTACACCTTC
-,TRBV4-1,TRBJ2-3,-,CASSPRDFPLTDTQYF,TGCGCCAGCAGCCCCCGGGACTTCCCTCTCACAGATACGCAGTATTTT
-,TRBV29-1,TRBJ2-3,-,CSVEEETGTDTQYF,TGCAGCGTTGAAGAGGAAACAGGCACAGATACGCAGTATTTT
-,TRBV2,TRBJ2-5,TRBD1,CASNPIDRGEFETQYF,TGTGCCAGCAACCCGATCGACAGGGGAGAATTCGAGACCCAGTACTTC
-,TRBV29-1,TRBJ2-7,TRBD1,CSVGQGRYEQYF,TGCAGCGTTGGACAGGGGCGTTACGAGCAGTACTTC
-,TRBV10-3,TRBJ2-1,-,CAISEGGQQFF,TGTGCCATCAGTGAAGGGGGACAGCAGTTCTTC
-,TRBV6-1,TRBJ2-7,-,CASSENSYYEQYF,TGTGCCAGCAGTGAAAACAGCTACTACGAGCAGTACTTC
-,TRBV5-1,TRBJ1-1,-,CASSLEQYTEAFF,TGCGCCAGCAGCTTGGAACAGTACACTGAAGCTTTCTTT
-,TRBV27,TRBJ2-7,TRBD1,CASSPRDRGSYEQYF,TGTGCCAGCAGCCCCCGGGACAGGGGTTCCTACGAGCAGTACTTC
-,TRBV30,TRBJ1-3,-,CAWSVSPTGTGNTIYF,TGTGCCTGGAGTGTATCCCCTACAGGGACTGGAAACACCATATATTTT
-,TRBV7-2,TRBJ2-1,TRBD2,CASSLLGSGGTYNEQFF,TGTGCCAGCAGCTTGCTTGGTAGCGGGGGGACCTACAATGAGCAGTTCTTC
-,TRBV7-8,TRBJ2-5,-,CASSLDTRGTQYF,TGTGCCAGCAGCTTAGACACCCGCGGGACCCAGTACTTC
-,TRBV4-2,TRBJ1-2,TRBD1,CASSLLVQGYNYTF,TGTGCCAGCAGCCTCTTAGTACAGGGGTACAACTACACCTTC
-,TRBV7-7,TRBJ2-5,TRBD1,CASSFRGGTQETQYF,TGTGCCAGCAGCTTTCGAGGGGGCACCCAAGAGACCCAGTACTTC
-,TRBV7-7,TRBJ2-1,-,CASRAVGGNEQFF,TGTGCCAGCAGGGCCGTTGGGGGGAATGAGCAGTTCTTC
few,TRBV5-4,TRBJ2-5,TRBD2,CASSLGTGGYQETQYF,TGTGCCAGCAGCTTGGGAACGGGGGGGTACCAAGAGACCCAGTACTTC
-,TRBV2,TRBJ2-2,TRBD2,CASSAERGATGELFF,TGTGCCAGCAGTGCCGAGCGGGGGGCGACCGGGGAGCTGTTTTTT
few,TRBV5-5,TRBJ1-1,-,CASSAARPFQYMNTEAFF,TGTGCCAGCAGCGCTGCCAGGCCCTTCCAATATATGAACACTGAAGCTTTCTTT
-,TRBV6-1,TRBJ1-2,-,CASSEVRASNYGYTF,TGTGCCAGCAGTGAAGTGAGGGCTAGCAACTATGGCTACACCTTC
few,TRBV30,TRBJ1-6,TRBD1,CAYQDRGVYNSPLHF,TGTGCCTACCAGGACAGGGGAGTGTATAATTCACCCCTCCACTTT
-,TRBV27,TRBJ1-1,-,CASSFRLVIGELTEAFF,TGTGCCAGCAGTTTTCGTTTGGTTATAGGGGAATTGACTGAAGCTTTCTTT
-,TRBV7-9,TRBJ2-7,TRBD1,CASSLGRQGLNEQYF,TGTGCCAGCAGCTTAGGGCGACAGGGTCTGAACGAGCAGTACTTC
-,TRBV28,TRBJ2-5,-,CATSPGQDTGETQYF,TGTGCCACCTCTCCCGGGCAGGACACCGGAGAGACCCAGTACTTC
-,TRBV19,TRBJ2-5,TRBD1,CASSTLRQGQETQYF,TGTGCCAGTAGTACCCTCCGACAGGGCCAAGAGACCCAGTACTTC
-,TRBV5-1,TRBJ2-2,TRBD2,CASSFEAGGSGELFF,TGCGCCAGCAGCTTTGAAGCGGGAGGATCCGGGGAGCTGTTTTTT
-,TRBV18,TRBJ1-1,-,CASSLSSDTEAFF,TGTGCCAGCTCACTGAGTTCCGACACTGAAGCTTTCTTT
-,TRBV5-6,TRBJ1-5,-,CASSSSLLNPYNQPQHF,TGTGCCAGCAGCTCATCTCTATTAAACCCCTACAATCAGCCCCAGCATTTT
-,TRBV2,TRBJ2-3,-,CASRETTGTTDTQYF,TGTGCCAGCAGAGAAACCACAGGGACCACAGATACGCAGTATTTT
-,TRBV5-1,TRBJ2-7,-,CASSGGQGAYEQYF,TGCGCCAGCAGCGGGGGGCAGGGGGCCTACGAGCAGTACTTC
-,TRBV9,TRBJ1-1,-,CASSVEGEGKAFF,TGTGCCAGCAGCGTAGAGGGGGAGGGAAAGGCTTTCTTT
few,TRBV5-1,TRBJ2-6,-,CASSLGPGEGSGANVLTF,TGCGCCAGCAGCTTGGGGCCGGGAGAAGGCTCTGGGGCCAACGTCCTGACTTTC
-,TRBV5-6,TRBJ2-7,TRBD1,CASSLGGTGGSYEQYF,TGTGCCAGCAGCTTGGGGGGGACAGGTGGCTCCTACGAGCAGTACTTC
-,TRBV11-2,TRBJ1-1,-,CASGSADRDREAFF,TGTGCCAGCGGATCCGCGGACAGAGACCGTGAAGCTTTCTTT
-,TRBV2,TRBJ2-5,TRBD2,CASSPGLAGTETQYF,TGTGCCAGCAGCCCCGGACTAGCGGGGACAGAGACCCAGTACTTC
-,TRBV5-1,TRBJ1-1,-,CASSLAGMGNTEAFF,TGCGCCAGCAGCTTGGCGGGGATGGGGAACACTGAAGCTTTCTTT
-,TRBV27,TRBJ2-7,-,CASSQGVEQYF,TGTGCCAGCAGTCAGGGTGTCGAGCAGTACTTC